The 20 T cell receptor beta chains below were found in one sample sequenced in a study of T-cell memory formation after mild COVID-19. TCRdb recomputed calls from the 5' RACE reads with MiXCR, one row per CDR3 protein. Here the sample spans about 320,000 distinct CDR3 sequences, roughly an eighth being singletons. Material: PBMCs or a T cell subset sorted from them (not recorded which). These TCRs come from a man aged 18 to 29 who had mild COVID-19 (a few samples of this study predate the infection). Cell type and time point are not known.

The rearrangement links TRBV6-2 or TRBV6-3 to TRBJ1-2; D is unclear. CDR1 and CDR2 from the germline V gene are MNHEY and SVGEGT. Deletions cut 2 bases from V and 3 bases from J, with 13 bases between. This CDR3 has 15 amino acids. The CDR3: CASSYNPSSYYGYTF. The DNA of the CDR3 is TGTGCCAGCAGTTACAATCCCTCCTCATACTATGGCTACACCTTC.

The sample holds a few counts of this clonotype. The chain couples TRBV6-5 to TRBJ2-3; 7 bases fit TRBD2. There are 15 residues in the CDR3. Trimming cost V 6 bases and J 3 bases; bases outside gene matches: 9. Germline V gene sequence: CDR1 MNHEY, CDR2 SVGAGI. This CDR3 is CASSPRESGTDTQYF. In DNA form, the CDR3 reads TGTGCCAGCAGCCCGCGGGAGTCGGGGACAGATACGCAGTATTTT.

The J gene is TRBJ2-7, the V gene TRBV18, with D possibly called TRBD1 or TRBD2 (6 bases each). With 5 bases removed from V and 3 bases from J, the gap between germline ends came to 29 bases. This CDR3 is built from 19 residues. Germline V gene lookup returns CDR1 KGHSH and CDR2 LQKENI. This CDR3 is CASSTLATSRQGRRYEQYF. CDR3 nucleotides: TGTGCCAGCTCAACGCTGGCCACGTCGCGTCAGGGGAGGCGCTACGAGCAGTACTTC. Drawing the rest from reference TRBV18 and TRBJ2-7, the complete variable domain is NAGVMQNPRHLVRRRGQEARLRCSPMKGHSHVYWYRQLPEEGLKFMVYLQKENIIDESGMPKERFSAEFPKEGPSILRIQQVVRGDSAAYFCASSTLATSRQGRRYEQYFGPGTRLTVT.

This chain connects TRBV4-3 to TRBJ2-3; no reliable D call. V was shortened by 2 bases and J by 4 bases, with 7 bases between the two germline ends. The CDR3 loop spans 13 amino acids. The germline V gene encodes CDR1 LGHNA and CDR2 YSLEER. The CDR3 DNA reads as TGCGCCAGCAGCCAAACCTGGGCAGATACGCAGTATTTT. Translating it yields CASSQTWADTQYF.

This clonotype was recorded a few times. The genes are TRBV4-1 and TRBJ2-2; D is unclear. V lost 2 bases, J lost 7 bases, and 11 bases lay in between. CDR1 and CDR2 (germline): MGHRA, YSYEKL. This CDR3 has 14 residues. CDR3 sequence (DNA): TGCGCCAGCAGCCAACCCGGCGCAGGCGGGGAGCTGTTTTTT. Translation: CASSQPGAGGELFF.

There are a few counts of this clonotype. The chain links TRBV9 to TRBJ2-2, with D uncertain. The CDR3 has 13 amino acids. V gave up 5 bases and J gave up 3 bases, with 8 bases separating them. CDR1 SGDLS and CDR2 YYNGEE come from the germline V gene. This CDR3 reads CASRLKDTGELFF. The CDR3, as DNA: TGTGCCAGCAGACTTAAAGACACCGGGGAGCTGTTTTTT.

This clonotype was detected only a few times. This chain's CDR3 is CASREGLGQDQPQHF. For the CDR3, the DNA is TGCGCCAGCAGAGAAGGATTGGGACAGGATCAGCCCCAGCATTTT. The chain recombines TRBV10-1 with TRBJ1-5; 8 bases are a match to TRBD1. This CDR3 spans 15 amino acids. The germline CDR1 and CDR2 sequences are WNHNN and SYGVQD (reference sequence). V was clipped by 6 bases and J by 5 bases; unmatched bases: 9.

The table lists this clonotype with a few counts. The V call is TRBV5-1, the J call TRBJ2-3; D unclear. This CDR3 is built from 14 residues. From germline, CDR1 is SGHRS and CDR2 YFSETQ. V lost 2 bases to trimming and J lost 1 base, with 8 bases between them. CDR3 sequence: CASSLGVGTDTQYF. CDR3 nucleotide sequence: TGCGCCAGCAGCTTAGGCGTAGGCACAGATACGCAGTATTTT.

This clonotype has more than one count but fewer than ten. The chain joins TRBV5-1 to TRBJ2-7; D could derive from TRBD1 or TRBD2 (6 bases each). Germline loops: CDR1 SGHRS, CDR2 YFSETQ. Between the trimmed V and J ends, which lost 0 bases and 5 bases, there was a span of 15 bases. The CDR3 loop spans 15 amino acids. The CDR3 sequence is CASSLARGLFDEQYF. The CDR3 DNA sequence: TGCGCCAGCAGCTTGGCCCGGGGGCTTTTCGACGAGCAGTACTTC.

This sequence joins TRBV24-1 and TRBJ2-3; 7 nucleotides align to TRBD1. This CDR3 is built from 15 residues. The V gene's germline CDR1 is KGHDR and CDR2 SFDVKD. Unmatched junction bases numbered 4, after V lost 5 bases and J lost 0 bases. The CDR3 protein is CATSVPGQSTDTQYF. CDR3 in DNA: TGTGCCACCAGTGTCCCGGGACAGAGCACAGATACGCAGTATTTT.

The DNA for the CDR3 is TGTGCCAGCAGTGAATCGTGGGGGGGTTACTCCTACAATGAGCAGTTCTTC. Translating gives CASSESWGGYSYNEQFF. The gene calls are TRBV25-1 and TRBJ2-1; 7 bases map to TRBD2. Unmatched junction bases numbered 6, after V lost 1 base and J lost 0 bases. The CDR3 has 17 residues. In germline, CDR1 is MGHDK, CDR2 SYGVNS.

The chain employs TRBV2 and TRBJ2-1, with D uncertain. V lost 3 bases and J lost 9, with 12 bases in between. Germline CDR1 SNHLY, CDR2 FYNNEI. This CDR3 has 13 residues. CDR3 sequence: CASSEEVPSEQFF. CDR3 nucleotides: TGTGCCAGCAGTGAGGAAGTCCCCAGTGAGCAGTTCTTC. Filled out from reference TRBV2 and TRBJ2-1, the complete variable domain reads EPEVTQTPSHQVTQMGQEVILRCVPISNHLYFYWYRQILGQKVEFLVSFYNNEISEKSEIFDDQFSVERPDGSNFTLKIRSTKLEDSAMYFCASSEEVPSEQFFGPGTRLTVL.

Ten or more counts support this clonotype. The chain has TRBV5-1 and TRBJ2-7, with 10 nucleotides matching TRBD1. CDR3 size: 16 residues. V trimming: 0 bases; J trimming: 1 base; junction bases outside the gene matches: 4. Per germline, CDR1 SGHRS and CDR2 YFSETQ. The CDR3 DNA reads TGCGCCAGCAGCTTGGTCGGGGACAGGGGTTCCTACGAGCAGTACGTC. Translating gives CASSLVGDRGSYEQYV.

This clonotype was recorded many times. The chain uses TRBV12-3 or TRBV12-4 and TRBJ1-1; no definite D call. The CDR3 totals 14 residues. The V and J ends lost 3 bases and 1 base respectively, with 9 bases between them. The CDR3 loop reads CASSLRHQNTEAFF. The CDR3 DNA sequence: TGTGCCAGCAGTTTGCGGCACCAGAACACTGAAGCTTTCTTT.

V is TRBV20-1 and J is TRBJ2-3; TRBD2 matches at 14 bases. Germline trimming cut 1 base from V and 8 bases from J; bases unmatched to any gene: 5. CDR1 is DFQATT, CDR2 SNEGSKA, per germline (reference sequence). The CDR3 loop spans 15 amino acids. CDR3 DNA sequence: TGCAGTGCTAGAGGACTAGCGGGGGGGCCGAGTACGCAGTATTTT. Amino acid sequence: CSARGLAGGPSTQYF.

The V gene is TRBV4-1, the J gene TRBJ1-4, with TRBD1 as a possible D gene (6 bases). V was cut by 1 base and J by 7 bases, with 16 bases left in between. CDR1 and CDR2 from the germline V gene are MGHRA and YSYEKL. The CDR3 has 16 residues. CDR3 region: CASSQAPRGRSEKLFF. In nucleotides, the CDR3 is TGCGCCAGCAGCCAAGCACCACGGGGGCGAAGTGAAAAACTGTTTTTT.

This clonotype was detected a few times. This rearrangement joins TRBV7-9 to TRBJ2-3; 9 bases are a match to TRBD2. The V segment lost 1 base and the J segment 1 base; nucleotides outside the gene matches: 12. This CDR3 has 19 residues. From germline, CDR1 is SEHNR and CDR2 FQNEAQ (reference sequence). This CDR3 reads CASSLDSYTSGSRTDTQYF. The CDR3 region has the DNA TGTGCCAGCAGCTTAGACAGCTACACTAGCGGGTCCCGCACAGATACGCAGTATTTT.

This chain connects TRBV10-3 to TRBJ2-7, with 7 bases lining up with TRBD2. The V and J ends lost 0 bases and 7 bases, in that order; junction bases with no gene match: 6. The CDR3 has 14 amino acids. Germline V CDR1 and CDR2: ENHRY, SYGVKD. The CDR3, as DNA: TGTGCCATCAGTGAGTCGGGCGGGAGAGAGGAGCAGTACTTC. Its translation: CAISESGGREEQYF.

This clonotype has just a few counts. This sequence joins TRBV16 and TRBJ1-6, with a tentative D call TRBD1 (5 bases). This CDR3 comprises 14 residues. Germline V lookup: CDR1 KGHSY, CDR2 FQNENV. Trimming took off 4 bases at V and 12 bases at J, with 16 bases between the two ends. The CDR3 reads CASSPTGGRGPLHF. As DNA, the CDR3 is TGTGCCAGCAGCCCAACGGGGGGTCGGGGACCCCTCCACTTT.

This clonotype was detected only a few times. The rearrangement uses TRBV6-5 and TRBJ2-3; 8 nucleotides line up with TRBD2. The length of the CDR3 is 15 residues. V lost 5 bases to trimming and J lost 6 bases; unmatched junction nucleotides: 10. Per the germline V gene, CDR1 is MNHEY and CDR2 is SVGAGI. For the CDR3, the DNA is TGTGCCAGCAGTCTCCGTTCGGGGGGGGGCGATACGCAGTATTTT. Its translation is CASSLRSGGGDTQYF.